The entry below gives a single T cell receptor beta chain sequence along with its context. CDR3 length: 14 amino acids. Losses at the gene ends were 6 bases for V and 6 bases for J; bases not matched to a gene: 10. Germline V gene sequence: CDR1 MNHEY, CDR2 SVGAGI. The sample is drawn from a study of blood T cell repertoires in COVID-19. Study-wide context: The United States, Italy and Spain were the sources of the acute and convalescent COVID-19 samples. PBMCs, B-cell-depleted T cells, or T cells provided the cDNA or gDNA that made up the material.

In the authors' methods: By means of reference gene primer amplification, nucleated cell counts were estimated. The protocol was immunoSEQ multiplex PCR, while the TCRdb copy is restricted to in-frame clones and leaves out a portion. For V, J and clone size, that table is used; D and trimming come from the DNA. The table lists about 220,000 clones, 65% to 85% of them singletons. The chain recombines TRBV6-5 with TRBJ1-1; TRBD1 matches at 7 bases. The sequenced material came from peripheral blood. This receptor was taken from a human donor in a cohort sampled during active COVID-19. For the CDR3, the DNA is TGTGCCAGCAGCCTTGACAGGGCGAGTGCTGAAGCTTTCTTT. It translates to CASSLDRASAEAFF.